Below, 4 T cell receptor beta chains from the same sample are listed, as sequenced in a study of T cells in tuberculosis. Data came from immunoSEQ multiplex PCR; TCRdb stores just in-frame clones and leaves some out. The repertoire holds about 36,000 clones, with roughly 93% as singletons. Sequencing was performed on PBMCs. Receptors were obtained from a donor aged 10 to 29 with latent tuberculosis or without tuberculosis infection.

The chain couples TRBV5-1 to TRBJ1-3, with D possibly TRBD1 on 5 matching bases. CDR3 size: 16 residues. Trimming shortened V by 3 bases and J by 3 bases, and 16 bases separated the two germline ends. Germline CDR1 reads SGHRS; CDR2 reads YFSETQ. CDR3 loop: CASSSQGGVIGNTIYF. CDR3 DNA sequence: TGCGCCAGCAGCTCTCAGGGCGGGGTTATTGGAAACACCATATATTTT.

The gene calls are TRBV5-1 and TRBJ1-2; 9 bases align to TRBD1. The CDR3 loop spans 14 amino acids. The ends lost 0 bases at V and 5 bases at J; junction bases unmatched: 2. Germline values: CDR1 SGHRS, CDR2 YFSETQ. The CDR3: CASSLADRGYGYTF. CDR3 in DNA: TGCGCCAGCAGCTTGGCCGACAGGGGGTATGGCTACACCTTC.

The chain is built from TRBV2 and TRBJ1-5, with TRBD1 matching 7 bases. V trimming: 5 bases; J trimming: 4 bases; junction bases outside the gene matches: 5. This CDR3 has 14 amino acids. Germline V gene lookup returns CDR1 SNHLY and CDR2 FYNNEI. The CDR3 here is CASSPGQVNQPQHF. CDR3 coding DNA: TGTGCCAGCAGTCCAGGACAGGTGAATCAGCCCCAGCATTTT.

The genes are TRBV5-1 and TRBJ2-7; TRBD1 is a possible D gene (6 bases). V lost 5 bases to trimming and J lost 2 bases, with 11 bases between them. This CDR3 has 13 residues. Germline V CDR1 and CDR2: SGHRS, YFSETQ. The CDR3: CASRKDSAYEQYF. The CDR3 bases are TGCGCCAGCAGAAAGGACAGCGCCTACGAGCAGTACTTC.